This TCR beta chain was retrieved from a study of blood T cells in healthy people across ages. Alongside a J-beta primer mix, a sample-barcoded 5' primer served in a second PCR lasting about 6 to 12 cycles. TCRdb re-called the 5' RACE reads through MiXCR, storing one row per CDR3 protein. The sample lists over 1,200,000 distinct CDR3 sequences; approximately 60% were seen once. This clonotype has only a few counts. V was clipped by 9 bases and J by 2 bases, with 14 bases between them. CDR3 length equals 13 residues. The V gene is TRBV12-3 or TRBV12-4, the J gene TRBJ2-7, with a tentative D call TRBD2 (6 bases). Sequencing was done on a sample of blood. The TCR was taken from a man between 18 and 35 years old in good health. The CDR3 DNA follows: TGTGCCAGTGGGGCTAGCGAGGCCTACGAGCAGTACTTC. This translates into CASGASEAYEQYF.